These 9 T cell receptor beta chains came from one sample sequenced in a study of shared clonotypes between healthy human individuals. Assay: immunoSEQ multiplex PCR; the TCRdb copy retains only in-frame clones and omits some. The sample lists around 1,100,000 clones, approximately 75% occurring once. The sequenced material came from memory CD4+ T cells from PBMCs. Indicated subset: CD45RA-negative fraction. Every receptor here comes from a man younger than 35 in good health. Some clones in this sample may be carry-over from other donors' samples.

This clone has a count of ten or more. V and J are TRBV20-1 and TRBJ2-1; D might be TRBD2 (5 bases). This CDR3 is built from 11 residues. Germline loops: CDR1 DFQATT, CDR2 SNEGSKA (reference sequence). Trimming removed 4 bases at V and 12 bases at J, with 13 bases between. This CDR3 is CSATELVWQFF. The CDR3 nucleotides are TGCAGTGCTACCGAACTAGTGTGGCAGTTCTTC.

The rearrangement joins TRBV14 to TRBJ1-2; a weak D match, TRBD1 (5 bases). In germline, CDR1 is SGHDN, CDR2 FVKESK. The CDR3 is made up of 13 amino acids. Trimming shortened V by 2 bases and J by 8 bases, and 12 bases separated the two germline ends. The CDR3 bases are TGTGCCAGCAGCCAAATGTACAGGAGAGGCTACACCTTC. As protein: CASSQMYRRGYTF. Using reference TRBV14 and TRBJ1-2 for the parts outside the CDR3, the full variable domain is EAGVTQFPSHSVIEKGQTVTLRCDPISGHDNLYWYRRVMGKEIKFLLHFVKESKQDESGMPNNRFLAERTGGTYSTLKVQPAELEDSGVYFCASSQMYRRGYTFGSGTRLTVV.

The V gene is TRBV29-1, the J gene TRBJ2-4; unclear D gene. The CDR3 is 20 residues long. Germline lookup yields CDR1 SQVTM and CDR2 ANQGSEA. Trimming took 4 bases from V and 2 from J, leaving 30 bases between them. CDR3 loop: CSVGLPLAGEVLRTKNIQYF. DNA for the CDR3: TGCAGCGTTGGACTCCCCCTGGCAGGTGAGGTCCTCAGAACCAAAAACATTCAGTACTTC.

This clone has only one observation. The V call is TRBV28, the J call TRBJ2-7; 12 bases map to TRBD1. The V and J ends lost 8 bases and 5 bases, in that order; junction bases with no gene match: 4. Germline V CDR1 and CDR2: MDHEN, SYDVKM. The CDR3 has 13 amino acids. In DNA, the CDR3 is TGTGCCAGCCGGGGACAGGGGGCTGACGAGCAGTACTTC. It specifies CASRGQGADEQYF. The whole variable domain, filled in from reference TRBV28 and TRBJ2-7, reads DVKVTQSSRYLVKRTGEKVFLECVQDMDHENMFWYRQDPGLGLRLIYFSYDVKMKEKGDIPEGYSVSREKKERFSLILESASTNQTSMYLCASRGQGADEQYFGPGTRLTVT.

This clone was seen more than once but under ten times. The J gene is TRBJ2-5, the V gene TRBV11-1; TRBD2 matches at 8 bases. The CDR3 covers 15 residues. The V and J ends lost 8 bases and 6 bases, in that order; junction bases with no gene match: 14. Germline values: CDR1 SGHAT, CDR2 FQDESV (reference sequence). The DNA of the CDR3 is TGTGCCAGCTGCCACCAGCGGGAGAGGGAGCAGACCCAGTACTTC. Its translation: CASCHQREREQTQYF.

The CDR3 region is CASSSPGQYSGANVLTF. In nucleotides, the CDR3 is TGTGCCAGCAGCTCTCCGGGACAGTACTCTGGGGCCAACGTCCTGACTTTC. J is TRBJ2-6 and V is TRBV7-8, with 7 bases aligning to TRBD1. Trimming at V came to 4 bases and at J to 0 bases, leaving 6 bases not matched to a gene. The germline V gene encodes CDR1 SGHVS and CDR2 FQNEAQ. The CDR3 totals 17 residues.

The chain recombines TRBV19 with TRBJ2-7; 7 bases fit TRBD2. Germline V CDR1 and CDR2: LNHDA, SQIVND (reference sequence). This CDR3 is built from 14 residues. V was pared by 4 bases and J by 3 bases, with 6 bases of the junction left unmatched. CDR3 protein: CASSTGTTLYEQYF. CDR3 coding DNA: TGTGCCAGTAGTACCGGGACTACCCTCTACGAGCAGTACTTC.

This chain connects TRBV28 to TRBJ1-2; a weak D match, TRBD1 (6 bases). CDR3 length: 13 amino acids. CDR1 is MDHEN and CDR2 is SYDVKM in the germline V gene. The germline V and J ends were trimmed by 7 bases and 7 bases, with 16 bases remaining between them. The CDR3 is CASNTGLVSGYTF. The CDR3, as DNA: TGTGCCAGCAACACAGGGCTGGTCAGTGGCTACACCTTC.

CDR3 residues: CASSPKHGSTDTQYF. The CDR3 bases are TGTGCCAGCTCACCCAAGCACGGAAGCACAGATACGCAGTATTTT. J is TRBJ2-3 and V is TRBV18; no clear D. CDR3 length equals 15 residues. Germline CDR1 is KGHSH and CDR2 is LQKENI. V lost 3 bases to trimming and J lost 0 bases, with 10 bases between them.